This T cell receptor beta chain was sequenced during a study of blood T cell repertoires in COVID-19. Study overall: T cells, B-cell-depleted T cells, or PBMCs supplied cDNA or gDNA.

The CDR3 covers 12 residues. CDR1 is KGHSH and CDR2 is LQKENI in the germline V gene. V lost 6 bases and J lost 7; bases outside the gene matches: 5. In the original processing: Amplifying reference gene primers gave estimates of nucleated cell counts. Sequencing was performed with immunoSEQ multiplex PCR; in TCRdb, only in-frame clones are kept and a portion is missing. V and J calls and clone size are copied from that table; D and trimming were computed from the DNA. This table has 90,000 to 95,000 clones, approximately 86% appearing once. This chain uses TRBV18 with TRBJ2-7, with TRBD2 identical over 8 bases. Sequenced material: peripheral blood. The receptor was derived from a woman in her seventies with acute or convalescent COVID-19. The CDR3 DNA reads as TGTGCCAGCTCTGGGACTAGGAGGGAGCAGTACTTC. Residues: CASSGTRREQYF. Full variable domain (remainder filled in from reference TRBV18 and TRBJ2-7): NAGVMQNPRHLVRRRGQEARLRCSPMKGHSHVYWYRQLPEEGLKFMVYLQKENIIDESGMPKERFSAEFPKEGPSILRIQQVVRGDSAAYFCASSGTRREQYFGPGTRLTVT.